The 10 T cell receptor beta chains listed next were all sequenced from one sample in a study of OX40 agonist ivuxolimab in advanced cancers. Generated by immunoSEQ multiplex PCR, the TCRdb table keeps only in-frame clones and is missing some. The sample carries more than 20,000 clones, roughly 77% recorded once. Sequenced material: CD4+ or CD8+ T cells sorted from blood, taken in a trial of the OX40 agonist ivuxolimab. Receptors originate from an adult with an advanced solid tumor such as melanoma, head and neck, liver or kidney cancer.

The chain joins TRBV7-3 to TRBJ2-7, with 13 bases matching TRBD2. Germline V gives CDR1 SGHTA, CDR2 FQGTGA. CDR3 length equals 15 residues. The ends lost 4 bases at V and 1 base at J; junction bases unmatched: 1. The chain's CDR3 is CASSSGLAGSYEQYF. The CDR3 bases are TGTGCCAGCAGCTCGGGACTAGCGGGGTCCTACGAGCAGTACTTC.

This clone has a handful of counts. This rearrangement joins TRBV19 to TRBJ1-5; D gene uncertain. The germline CDR1 and CDR2 sequences are LNHDA and SQIVND (reference sequence). Trimming pared 3 bases from V and 6 bases from J, leaving 9 bases between. The CDR3 sequence is 13 residues long. The CDR3 loop reads CASSMSGTQPQHF. CDR3 bases: TGTGCCAGTAGTATGTCGGGAACTCAGCCCCAGCATTTT.

The chain employs TRBV19 and TRBJ2-7, with TRBD1 matching 7 bases. CDR1 and CDR2 from the germline V gene are LNHDA and SQIVND (reference sequence). V trimming: 8 bases; J trimming: 0 bases; junction bases outside the gene matches: 7. The length of the CDR3 is 14 residues. CDR3 coding DNA: TGTGCCAGTCATCCGACAGGGCACTCCTACGAGCAGTACTTC. Its translation: CASHPTGHSYEQYF.

This clone was recorded only once. This chain links TRBV6-5 with TRBJ1-3; no firm D call. The V and J ends lost 6 bases and 0 bases respectively, with 3 bases between them. Germline CDR1 is MNHEY and CDR2 is SVGAGI. CDR3 length: 12 residues. The CDR3 is CASRSSGNTIYF. CDR3 bases: TGTGCCAGCAGAAGCTCTGGAAACACCATATATTTT.

This clone was counted between two and nine times. The genes are TRBV15 and TRBJ2-2; D ambiguous. Germline CDR1 and CDR2: LNHNV and YYDKDF (reference sequence). The ends were cut back, 5 bases at V and 6 bases at J, with 13 bases in the middle. This CDR3 is built from 14 residues. The CDR3 sequence is CATSPAGDAGELFF. The CDR3 coding sequence is TGTGCCACCAGCCCCGCTGGGGATGCCGGGGAGCTGTTTTTT.

The chain links TRBV5-5 to TRBJ2-7; a weak D match, TRBD1 (7 bases). With 1 base removed from V and 4 bases from J, the gap between germline ends came to 12 bases. Germline values: CDR1 SGHKS, CDR2 YYEKEE (reference sequence). The CDR3 runs 14 residues. CDR3 nucleotide sequence: TGTGCCAGCAGCTTGTTTCAGGGGGGATACGAGCAGTACTTC. This codes for CASSLFQGGYEQYF.

In regard to this clone: An end of the junction differs from the germline gene, which may be a read error. The genes are TRBV7-7 and TRBJ2-2, with D hard to call. CDR1 is SSHAT, CDR2 FNYEAQ, per germline (reference sequence). The CDR3 contains 13 residues. This CDR3 reads CASSPTATGELFF. The CDR3 nucleotides are TGTGCTAGCAGCCCTACAGCCACCGGGGAGCTGTTTTTT.

The rearrangement uses TRBV4-1 and TRBJ2-5; D is perhaps TRBD1 (6 bases). Trimming stripped 5 bases from V and 4 bases from J, with 17 bases between. Germline CDR1 reads MGHRA; CDR2 reads YSYEKL. The CDR3 consists of 15 residues. The CDR3 here is CASSKNPGDRETQYF. The CDR3 nucleotides read TGCGCCAGCAGCAAAAACCCAGGGGACCGAGAGACCCAGTACTTC.

The rearrangement links TRBV29-1 to TRBJ1-2; no definite D call. The V end was cut by 2 bases, the J end by 4 bases, with 23 bases between. Germline CDR1 and CDR2: SQVTM and ANQGSEA. The CDR3 spans 17 residues. CDR3 DNA sequence: TGCAGCGTTGAACATCTGGCAGACAATCTTTACCCCTATGGCTACACCTTC. Amino acid sequence: CSVEHLADNLYPYGYTF. Variable domain in full (rest from reference TRBV29-1 and TRBJ1-2): SAVISQKPSRDICQRGTSLTIQCQVDSQVTMMFWYRQQPGQSLTLIATANQGSEATYESGFVIDKFPISRPNLTFSTLTVSNMSPEDSSIYLCSVEHLADNLYPYGYTFGSGTRLTVV.

This chain links TRBV19 with TRBJ2-7; D gene uncertain. With 6 bases removed from V and 0 bases from J, the gap between germline ends came to 9 bases. The CDR3 is 13 amino acids. CDR1 and CDR2 from the germline V gene are LNHDA and SQIVND (reference sequence). CDR3 residues: CASSHPISYEQYF. CDR3 sequence (DNA): TGTGCCAGTAGCCATCCCATCTCCTACGAGCAGTACTTC.